The T cell receptor (beta chain) under discussion was sequenced for a study of T cells in Graves' hyperthyroidism and ophthalmopathy. In this sample, this clonotype turned up many times. From germline, CDR1 is GTSNPN and CDR2 SVGIG (reference sequence). V dropped 2 bases and J dropped 1; count of bases not matched to a gene: 4. The length of the CDR3 is 14 residues. RNA transcripts provided the source from which TCR beta CDR3 regions were amplified. The TCR CDR3 first-round RT-PCR relied on the HTBI primer set. A single record per CDR3 protein comes from TCRdb applying MiXCR to the multiplex PCR reads. The sample includes 650,000 to 850,000 distinct CDR3 sequences, roughly a sixth seen only once; the top ten take around 17%.

The sample taken for sequencing was blood. The receptor was derived from a woman in her fifties or sixties with Graves' hyperthyroidism that later progressed to Graves' ophthalmopathy. The gene calls are TRBV30 and TRBJ1-1; 7 bases agree with TRBD1. This chain's CDR3 is CAWSLDRSNTEAFF. CDR3 bases: TGTGCCTGGAGTTTGGACAGGTCGAACACTGAAGCTTTCTTT.